This is a list of T cell receptor beta chains from one sample in a study of T cell clones after liver transplantation. The assay was immunoSEQ multiplex PCR, and TCRdb's table has in-frame clones only and misses some. The sample includes some 60,000 clones, 70% of them seen just once. Sequencing was performed on CD4+ T cells from blood, taken at the approximately 16-month timepoint. Every receptor here comes from a human patient who received a liver transplant. Some T cells may have originated in the graft donor. CDR3s include the opening cysteine and the closing phenylalanine or tryptophan. D genes are given only for firm matches. A row's size may be missing; if present it is once, few, many or a size class.

few,TRBV9,TRBJ2-3,NA,CASSVRMGDTQYF,TGTGCCAGCAGCGTACGGATGGGAGATACGCAGTATTTT
once,TRBV6-5,TRBJ2-7,TRBD2,CASSAGTSGFDEQYF,TGTGCCAGCAGTGCCGGGACTAGCGGCTTTGACGAGCAGTACTTC
few,TRBV5-1,TRBJ2-5,NA,CASSLAAGEETQYF,TGCGCCAGCAGCTTGGCCGCAGGGGAAGAGACCCAGTACTTC
NA,TRBV9,TRBJ1-1,NA,CASSVVTGEGTEAFF,TGTGCCAGCAGCGTAGTCACGGGGGAGGGGACTGAAGCTTTCTTT
NA,TRBV6-5,TRBJ2-1,TRBD1,CASGDRDYDEQFF,TGTGCCAGCGGGGACAGGGATTACGATGAGCAGTTCTTC
NA,TRBV27,TRBJ1-2,TRBD1,CASSLTGGYGYTF,TGTGCCAGCAGTTTGACAGGGGGCTATGGCTACACCTTC
once,TRBV7-9,TRBJ1-2,TRBD1,CASSPSGTGGLGNGYTF,TGTGCCAGCAGTCCTTCCGGAACAGGGGGTTTAGGGAATGGCTACACCTTC
NA,TRBV9,TRBJ1-5,NA,CASSVADSNQPQHF,TGTGCCAGCAGCGTAGCTGATAGCAATCAGCCCCAGCATTTT
few,TRBV27,TRBJ1-5,NA,CASSLSAPHGVYSNQPQHF,TGTGCCAGCAGTTTATCAGCGCCCCACGGGGTTTATAGCAATCAGCCCCAGCATTTT
NA,TRBV18,TRBJ2-5,TRBD2,CASSPLATSGGTSQETQYF,TGTGCCAGCTCACCACTGGCGACTAGCGGGGGGACCTCCCAAGAGACCCAGTACTTC
NA,TRBV2,TRBJ2-7,TRBD1,CASRRGRGFSYEQYF,TGTGCCAGTAGAAGGGGGCGAGGGTTTTCCTACGAGCAGTACTTC
NA,TRBV5-1,TRBJ2-1,TRBD1,CASSLEGQGSYNEQFF,TGCGCCAGCAGCTTGGAGGGACAGGGGTCCTACAATGAGCAGTTCTTC
NA,TRBV19,TRBJ2-3,NA,CASRSESAGDTQYF,TGTGCCAGTAGGTCTGAAAGCGCGGGGGATACGCAGTATTTT
NA,TRBV7-8,TRBJ1-5,NA,CASSARTSNRLSNQPQHF,TGTGCCAGCAGCGCCAGAACCAGTAACAGGTTAAGCAATCAGCCCCAGCATTTT
NA,TRBV6-1,TRBJ2-2,TRBD2,CASSEPGGDTGELFF,TGTGCCAGCAGTGAACCCGGGGGGGACACCGGGGAGCTGTTTTTT
few,TRBV5-1,TRBJ2-3,NA,CASSLGRGAGTDTQYF,TGCGCCAGCAGCTTGGGGCGCGGGGCCGGCACAGATACGCAGTATTTT
NA,TRBV18,TRBJ2-2,NA,CASSPPFSVTPGELFF,TGTGCCAGCTCACCACCGTTCAGCGTTACGCCCGGGGAGCTGTTTTTT
NA,TRBV19,TRBJ2-3,NA,CATTMARGTDTQYF,TGTGCCACAACTATGGCACGGGGGACAGATACGCAGTATTTT
NA,TRBV11-3,TRBJ1-4,NA,CASSSGTSGEKLFF,TGTGCCAGCAGCTCAGGGACTAGTGGTGAAAAACTGTTTTTT
NA,TRBV5-1,TRBJ2-3,TRBD1,CASRTQEGQAQYF,TGCGCCAGCAGAACCCAGGAGGGACAGGCGCAGTATTTT
NA,TRBV7-9,TRBJ2-2,NA,CASSPGGSGELFF,TGTGCCAGCAGCCCTGGGGGTTCCGGGGAGCTGTTTTTT
once,TRBV6-6,TRBJ2-3,TRBD1,CASVSGQGLTDTQYF,TGTGCCAGCGTGTCCGGACAGGGTCTAACAGATACGCAGTATTTT
few,TRBV28,TRBJ1-1,NA,CASTSDTQSTEAFF,TGTGCCAGCACCTCGGACACTCAGAGCACTGAAGCTTTCTTT